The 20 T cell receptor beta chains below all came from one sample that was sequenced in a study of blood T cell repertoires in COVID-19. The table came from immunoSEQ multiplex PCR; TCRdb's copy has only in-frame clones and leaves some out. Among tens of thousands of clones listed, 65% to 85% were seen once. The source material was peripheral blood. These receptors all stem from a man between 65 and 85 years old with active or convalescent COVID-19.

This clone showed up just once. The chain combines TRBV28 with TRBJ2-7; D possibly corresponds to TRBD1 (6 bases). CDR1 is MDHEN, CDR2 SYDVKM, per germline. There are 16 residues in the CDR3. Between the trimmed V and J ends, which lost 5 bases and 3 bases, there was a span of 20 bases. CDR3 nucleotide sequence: TGTGCCAGCAGTCCACCGACCTGGACAGCCATCTACGAGCAGTACTTC. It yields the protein CASSPPTWTAIYEQYF.

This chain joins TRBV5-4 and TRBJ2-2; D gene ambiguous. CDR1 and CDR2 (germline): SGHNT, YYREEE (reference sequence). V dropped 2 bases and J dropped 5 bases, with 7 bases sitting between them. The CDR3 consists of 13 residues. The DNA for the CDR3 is TGTGCCAGCAGCTTTGACACTACCGGGGAGCTGTTTTTT. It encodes CASSFDTTGELFF.

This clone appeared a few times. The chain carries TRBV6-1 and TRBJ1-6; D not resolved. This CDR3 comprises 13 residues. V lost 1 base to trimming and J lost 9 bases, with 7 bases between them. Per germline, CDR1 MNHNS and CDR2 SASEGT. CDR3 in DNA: TGTGCCAGCAGTGAAGTCGGTGGTTCACCCCTCCACTTT. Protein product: CASSEVGGSPLHF.

CDR3: CASRLTWDSKKLFF. As DNA, the CDR3 is TGTGCCAGCAGGCTGACTTGGGACAGTAAAAAGCTGTTTTTT. The chain is built from TRBV6-5 and TRBJ2-2, with TRBD1 matching over 7 bases. Per the germline V gene, CDR1 is MNHEY and CDR2 is SVGAGI. The CDR3 contains 14 residues. With V trimmed by 6 bases and J by 12 bases, 13 bases remained unmatched.

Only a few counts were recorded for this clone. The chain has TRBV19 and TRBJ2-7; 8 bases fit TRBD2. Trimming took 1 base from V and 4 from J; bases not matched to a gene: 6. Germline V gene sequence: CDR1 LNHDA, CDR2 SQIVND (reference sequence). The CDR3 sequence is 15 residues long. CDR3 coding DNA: TGTGCCAGTAGTATAGGGCCGGCGGGGGGATACGAGCAGTACTTC. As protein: CASSIGPAGGYEQYF.

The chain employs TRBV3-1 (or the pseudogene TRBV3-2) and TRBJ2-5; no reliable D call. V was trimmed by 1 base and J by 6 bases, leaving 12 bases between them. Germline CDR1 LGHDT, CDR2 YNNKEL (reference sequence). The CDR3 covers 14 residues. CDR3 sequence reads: CASSQVSPEKTQYF. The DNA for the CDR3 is TGTGCCAGCAGCCAAGTGTCCCCGGAGAAGACCCAGTACTTC.

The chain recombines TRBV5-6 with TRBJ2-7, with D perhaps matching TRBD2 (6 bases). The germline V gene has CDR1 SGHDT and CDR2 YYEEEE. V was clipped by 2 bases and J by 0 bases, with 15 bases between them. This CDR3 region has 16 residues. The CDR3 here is CASSLIRDSSSYEQYF. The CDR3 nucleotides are TGTGCCAGCAGCTTAATTCGGGACTCCAGCTCCTACGAGCAGTACTTC.

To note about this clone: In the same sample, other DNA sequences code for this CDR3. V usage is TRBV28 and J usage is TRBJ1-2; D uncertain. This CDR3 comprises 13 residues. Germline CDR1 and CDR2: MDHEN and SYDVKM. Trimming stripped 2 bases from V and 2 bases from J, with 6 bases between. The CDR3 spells CASSLRGNYGYTF. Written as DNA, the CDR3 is TGTGCCAGCAGTTTACGGGGAAACTATGGCTACACCTTC.

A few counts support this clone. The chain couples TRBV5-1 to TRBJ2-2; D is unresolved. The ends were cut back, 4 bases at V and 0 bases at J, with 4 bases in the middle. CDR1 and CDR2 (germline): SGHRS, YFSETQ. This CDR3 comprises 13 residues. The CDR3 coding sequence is TGCGCCAGCAGCGCGTCGAACACCGGGGAGCTGTTTTTT. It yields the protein CASSASNTGELFF.

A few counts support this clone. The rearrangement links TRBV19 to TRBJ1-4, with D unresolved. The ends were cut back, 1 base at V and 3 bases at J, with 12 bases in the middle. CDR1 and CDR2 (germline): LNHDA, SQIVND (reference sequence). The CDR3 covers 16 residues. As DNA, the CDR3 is TGTGCCAGTAGTATAGGCCAGGCCCGACCTAATGAAAAACTGTTTTTT. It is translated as CASSIGQARPNEKLFF.

In DNA form, the CDR3 reads TGTGCCAGCTCACCTGTAGCGGGGGGGAACTACGAGCAGTACTTC. As protein: CASSPVAGGNYEQYF. The V call is TRBV18, the J call TRBJ2-7, with 11 nucleotides matching TRBD2. V trimming: 3 bases; J trimming: 3 bases; junction bases outside the gene matches: 4. This CDR3 has 15 amino acids. The germline gives CDR1 KGHSH, CDR2 LQKENI.

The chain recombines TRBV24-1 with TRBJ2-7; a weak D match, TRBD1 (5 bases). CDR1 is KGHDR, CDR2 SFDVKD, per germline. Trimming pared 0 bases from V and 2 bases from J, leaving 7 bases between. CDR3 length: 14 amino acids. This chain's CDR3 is CATSDLATAYEQYF. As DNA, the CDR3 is TGTGCCACCAGTGATTTGGCGACAGCCTACGAGCAGTACTTC.

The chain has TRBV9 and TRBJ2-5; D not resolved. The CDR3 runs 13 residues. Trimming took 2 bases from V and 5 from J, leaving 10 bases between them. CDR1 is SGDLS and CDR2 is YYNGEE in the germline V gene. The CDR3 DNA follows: TGTGCCAGCAGCGTCGGAGCAACTGAGACCCAGTACTTC. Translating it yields CASSVGATETQYF.

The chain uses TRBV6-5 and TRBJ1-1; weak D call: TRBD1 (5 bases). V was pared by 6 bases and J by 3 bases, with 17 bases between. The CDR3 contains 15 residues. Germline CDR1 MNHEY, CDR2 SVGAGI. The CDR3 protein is CASRGVRLGDTEAFF. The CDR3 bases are TGTGCCAGCAGAGGAGTTCGCCTAGGGGACACTGAAGCTTTCTTT.

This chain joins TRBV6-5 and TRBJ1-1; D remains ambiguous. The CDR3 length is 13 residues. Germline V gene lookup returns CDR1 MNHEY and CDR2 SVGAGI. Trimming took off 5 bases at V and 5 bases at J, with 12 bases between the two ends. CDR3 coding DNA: TGTGCCAGCAGTCCCCCGGTCGCAACTGAAGCTTTCTTT. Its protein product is CASSPPVATEAFF.

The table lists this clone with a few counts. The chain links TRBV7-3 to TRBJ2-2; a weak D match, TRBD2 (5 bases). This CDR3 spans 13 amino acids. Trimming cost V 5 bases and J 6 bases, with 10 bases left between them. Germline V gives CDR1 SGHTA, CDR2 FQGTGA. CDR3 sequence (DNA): TGTGCCAGCAGCGTAGACGGGGCCGGGGAGCTGTTTTTT. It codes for CASSVDGAGELFF.

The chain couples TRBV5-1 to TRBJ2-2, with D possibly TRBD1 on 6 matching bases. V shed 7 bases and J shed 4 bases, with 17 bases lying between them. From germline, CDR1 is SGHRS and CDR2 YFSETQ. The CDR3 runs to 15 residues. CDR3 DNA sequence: TGCGCCAGCGGTGATCAGGGGTTCATCACCGGGGAGCTGTTTTTT. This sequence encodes CASGDQGFITGELFF.

In nucleotides, the CDR3 is TGTGCCTGGAGTGCCGGGACAGGGAAGGAGACCCAGTACTTC. Amino acid sequence: CAWSAGTGKETQYF. The chain uses TRBV30 and TRBJ2-5, with TRBD1 matching 9 bases. The length of the CDR3 is 14 residues. Germline CDR1 reads GTSNPN; CDR2 reads SVGIG (reference sequence). J was trimmed by 5 bases and V by 1 base; bases with no gene match: 5. Full variable domain (missing parts from reference TRBV30 and TRBJ2-5): SQTIHQWPATLVQPVGSPLSLECTVEGTSNPNLYWYRQAAGRGLQLLFYSVGIGQISSEVPQNLSASRPQDRQFILSSKKLLLSDSGFYLCAWSAGTGKETQYFGPGTRLLVL.

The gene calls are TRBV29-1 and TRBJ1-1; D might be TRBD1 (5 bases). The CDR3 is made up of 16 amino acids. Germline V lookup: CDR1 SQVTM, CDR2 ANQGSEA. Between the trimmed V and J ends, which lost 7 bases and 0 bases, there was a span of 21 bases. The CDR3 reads CSATREQLLMNTEAFF. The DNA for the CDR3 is TGCAGCGCTACCAGGGAACAGCTACTTATGAACACTGAAGCTTTCTTT.

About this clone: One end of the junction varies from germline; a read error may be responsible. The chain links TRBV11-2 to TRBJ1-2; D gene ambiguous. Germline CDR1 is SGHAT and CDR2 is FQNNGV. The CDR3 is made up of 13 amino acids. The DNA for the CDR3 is TGTGCCAGCAGCTCGGTGGGCCTCCTGAATCACATTTTC. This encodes CASSSVGLLNHIF.